Below, 15 T cell receptor beta chains from the same sample are listed, as sequenced in a study of blood T cell repertoires in COVID-19. Assay used: immunoSEQ multiplex PCR; TCRdb lists only in-frame clones, some missing. The sample lists more than 95,000 clones; around 86% were seen once. Sequenced: peripheral blood. The receptors here all came from an older man with acute or convalescent COVID-19.

The gene calls are TRBV27 and TRBJ2-3; perhaps TRBD1 as D (5 bases). Germline V CDR1 and CDR2: MNHEY, SMNVEV (reference sequence). The CDR3 contains 14 residues. V lost 1 base and J lost 3, with 8 bases in between. CDR3 in DNA: TGTGCCAGCAGTTTATGGGGCTTAACAGATACGCAGTATTTT. This translates into CASSLWGLTDTQYF.

V and J are TRBV18 and TRBJ2-3; D gene ambiguous. The CDR3 spans 14 residues. Deletions cut 2 bases from V and 2 bases from J, with 8 bases between. Germline V lookup: CDR1 KGHSH, CDR2 LQKENI. Here the CDR3 DNA reads TGTGCCAGCTCACCAACCCTAAACACAGATACGCAGTATTTT. Amino acid sequence: CASSPTLNTDTQYF.

The chain employs TRBV2 and TRBJ1-5; D is perhaps TRBD1 (6 bases). Trimming pared 7 bases from V and 5 bases from J, leaving 12 bases between. Germline V gene lookup returns CDR1 SNHLY and CDR2 FYNNEI. The CDR3 extends over 13 amino acids. CDR3 amino acids: CASKRDTDQPQHF. The CDR3 region has the DNA TGTGCCAGCAAAAGGGACACAGATCAGCCCCAGCATTTT. Variable domain in full (rest from reference TRBV2 and TRBJ1-5): EPEVTQTPSHQVTQMGQEVILRCVPISNHLYFYWYRQILGQKVEFLVSFYNNEISEKSEIFDDQFSVERPDGSNFTLKIRSTKLEDSAMYFCASKRDTDQPQHFGDGTRLSIL.

The chain couples TRBV28 to TRBJ1-4; no firm D call. This CDR3 spans 13 amino acids. The V end lost 8 bases, the J end lost 5 bases, and 12 bases lay between the germline ends. Germline V gene sequence: CDR1 MDHEN, CDR2 SYDVKM. This CDR3 is CASEGGLNEKLFF. The CDR3 DNA is TGTGCCAGCGAAGGCGGCCTAAATGAAAAACTGTTTTTT.

The chain links TRBV30 to TRBJ1-6; D is undetermined. This CDR3 is 15 amino acids long. The germline V and J ends were trimmed by 5 bases and 7 bases, with 18 bases remaining between them. Germline CDR1 GTSNPN, CDR2 SVGIG (reference sequence). Written as DNA, the CDR3 is TGTGCCTGGGGGGTCCACATCCCGCCAAATTCACCCCTCCACTTT. Its translation is CAWGVHIPPNSPLHF.

The gene calls are TRBV6-5 and TRBJ2-7; D not certain. V lost 6 bases to trimming and J lost 4 bases, with 13 bases between them. Germline-derived CDR1 and CDR2 are MNHEY and SVGAGI. This CDR3 has 13 residues. CDR3 sequence: CASRYGDVYEQYF. The CDR3, as DNA: TGTGCCAGCAGGTATGGAGATGTATACGAGCAGTACTTC.

The chain has TRBV5-1 and TRBJ2-2; 7 bases agree with TRBD2. Trimming removed 5 bases from V and 2 bases from J; junction bases left unmatched: 6. CDR1 SGHRS and CDR2 YFSETQ come from the germline V gene. The CDR3 has 15 residues. Written as DNA, the CDR3 is TGCGCCAGCAGTCCTCCTAGCGGCAACACCGGGGAGCTGTTTTTT. It yields the protein CASSPPSGNTGELFF. Combining the CDR3 with reference TRBV5-1 and TRBJ2-2 gives the whole variable domain KAGVTQTPRYLIKTRGQQVTLSCSPISGHRSVSWYQQTPGQGLQFLFEYFSETQRNKGNFPGRFSGRQFSNSRSEMNVSTLELGDSALYLCASSPPSGNTGELFFGEGSRLTVL.

V is TRBV2 and J is TRBJ2-1; TRBD2 might be the D (5 bases). Trimming took off 6 bases at V and 9 bases at J, with 9 bases between the two ends. The germline V gene encodes CDR1 SNHLY and CDR2 FYNNEI. This CDR3 is 11 amino acids long. The CDR3 spells CASRYAGEQFF. CDR3 DNA sequence: TGTGCCAGCAGGTACGCGGGTGAGCAGTTCTTC.

The V gene is TRBV19, the J gene TRBJ2-2, with a tentative D call TRBD1 (6 bases). The germline V and J ends were trimmed by 10 bases and 3 bases, with 15 bases remaining between them. This CDR3 contains 14 residues. Germline V gives CDR1 LNHDA, CDR2 SQIVND (reference sequence). This CDR3 is CATRDTGYTGELFF. CDR3 DNA sequence: TGTGCCACCCGGGACACGGGCTACACCGGGGAGCTGTTTTTT.

The rearrangement links TRBV29-1 to TRBJ2-5, with D tentatively TRBD2 (5 bases). The V and J ends lost 3 bases and 5 bases respectively, with 16 bases between them. This CDR3 has 14 amino acids. The germline V gene has CDR1 SQVTM and CDR2 ANQGSEA. DNA for the CDR3: TGCAGCGTTGATGTTCCCGAGCGCGGGGAGACCCAGTACTTC. Amino acids: CSVDVPERGETQYF.

This sequence joins TRBV4-1 and TRBJ1-5; the D is unclear. V gave up 0 bases and J gave up 5 bases, with 5 bases separating them. The germline V gene encodes CDR1 MGHRA and CDR2 YSYEKL. The CDR3 runs 13 residues. The CDR3 protein is CASSQDRYQPQHF. DNA of the CDR3: TGCGCCAGCAGCCAAGACAGATATCAGCCCCAGCATTTT.

The chain links TRBV7-2 to TRBJ2-5; the D gene is possibly TRBD2 (6 bases). CDR1 and CDR2 from the germline V gene are SGHTA and FQGNSA. This CDR3 is 14 amino acids long. Trimming shortened V by 1 base and J by 5 bases, and 11 bases separated the two germline ends. In DNA, the CDR3 is TGTGCCAGCAGCTTAGGGGGGGTGAGGGAGACCCAGTACTTC. Its protein is CASSLGGVRETQYF.

The rearrangement links TRBV29-1 to TRBJ2-1, with 9 bases matching TRBD1. V was clipped by 2 bases and J by 6 bases; unmatched bases: 5. CDR3 length: 14 residues. CDR1 SQVTM and CDR2 ANQGSEA come from the germline V gene. CDR3 residues: CSVEWDRVLNEQFF. The CDR3 nucleotides are TGCAGCGTTGAATGGGACAGGGTGCTCAATGAGCAGTTCTTC.

This chain connects TRBV18 to TRBJ1-1; TRBD1 matches at 7 bases. V gave up 4 bases and J gave up 0 bases; unmatched junction bases: 5. This CDR3 is built from 15 residues. CDR1 is KGHSH and CDR2 is LQKENI in the germline V gene. CDR3 amino acids: CASSQQGKMNTEAFF. The CDR3 DNA sequence: TGTGCCAGCTCACAACAGGGGAAGATGAACACTGAAGCTTTCTTT.

The V gene is TRBV28, the J gene TRBJ1-5, with 11 bases that match TRBD1. V was pared by 4 bases and J by 4 bases, with 3 bases of the junction left unmatched. This CDR3 region has 15 residues. The V gene's germline CDR1 is MDHEN and CDR2 SYDVKM. In nucleotides, the CDR3 is TGTGCCAGCAGTTACGGGACAGGGGGAAATCAGCCCCAGCATTTT. It translates to CASSYGTGGNQPQHF.